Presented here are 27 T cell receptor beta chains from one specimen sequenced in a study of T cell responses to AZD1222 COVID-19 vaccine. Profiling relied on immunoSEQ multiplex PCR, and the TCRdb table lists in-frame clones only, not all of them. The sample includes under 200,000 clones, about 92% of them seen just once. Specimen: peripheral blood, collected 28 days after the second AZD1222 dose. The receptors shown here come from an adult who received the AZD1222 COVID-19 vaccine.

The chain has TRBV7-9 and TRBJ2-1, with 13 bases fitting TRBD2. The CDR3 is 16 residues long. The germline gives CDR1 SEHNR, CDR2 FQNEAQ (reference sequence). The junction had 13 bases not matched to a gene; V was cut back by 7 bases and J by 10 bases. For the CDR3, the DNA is TGTGCCAGCAACGAAGTTAAGGGACTAGCGGGACGGGAGCAGTTCTTC. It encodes CASNEVKGLAGREQFF.

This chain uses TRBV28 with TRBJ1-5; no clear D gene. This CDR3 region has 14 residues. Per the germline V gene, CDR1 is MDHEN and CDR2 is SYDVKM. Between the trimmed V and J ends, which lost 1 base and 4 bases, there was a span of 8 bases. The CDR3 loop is CASSLLDENQPQHF. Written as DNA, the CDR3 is TGTGCCAGCAGTTTATTGGACGAAAATCAGCCCCAGCATTTT.

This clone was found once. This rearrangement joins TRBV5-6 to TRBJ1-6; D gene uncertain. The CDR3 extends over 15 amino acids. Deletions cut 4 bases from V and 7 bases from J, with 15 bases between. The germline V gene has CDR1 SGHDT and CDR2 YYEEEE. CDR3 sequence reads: CASSGRGVGNSPLHF. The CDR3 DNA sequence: TGTGCCAGCAGCGGGCGGGGAGTGGGGAATTCACCCCTCCACTTT. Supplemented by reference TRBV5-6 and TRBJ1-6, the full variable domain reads DAGVTQSPTHLIKTRGQQVTLRCSPKSGHDTVSWYQQALGQGPQFIFQYYEEEERQRGNFPDRFSGHQFPNYSSELNVNALLLGDSALYLCASSGRGVGNSPLHFGNGTRLTVT.

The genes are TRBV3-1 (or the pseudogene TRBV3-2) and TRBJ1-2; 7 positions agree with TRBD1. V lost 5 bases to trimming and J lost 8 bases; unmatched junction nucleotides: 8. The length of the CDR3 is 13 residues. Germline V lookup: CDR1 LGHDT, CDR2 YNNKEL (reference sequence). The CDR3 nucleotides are TGTGCCAGCAGCTCAGGGACAGTACAAGGCTACACCTTC. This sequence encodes CASSSGTVQGYTF.

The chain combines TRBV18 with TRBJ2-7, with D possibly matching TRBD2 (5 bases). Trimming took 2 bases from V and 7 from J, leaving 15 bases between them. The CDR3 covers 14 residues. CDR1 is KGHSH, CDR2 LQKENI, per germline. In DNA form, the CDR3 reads TGTGCCAGCTCACCAGCGAGTGCCCCGGGGGAGCAGTACTTC. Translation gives CASSPASAPGEQYF.

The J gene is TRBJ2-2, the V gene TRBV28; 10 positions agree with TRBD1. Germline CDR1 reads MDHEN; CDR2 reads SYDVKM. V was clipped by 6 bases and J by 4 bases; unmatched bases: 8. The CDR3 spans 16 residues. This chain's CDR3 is CASSLTRTGGTGELFF. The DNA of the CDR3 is TGTGCCAGCAGCCTTACCCGGACAGGGGGCACCGGGGAGCTGTTTTTT.

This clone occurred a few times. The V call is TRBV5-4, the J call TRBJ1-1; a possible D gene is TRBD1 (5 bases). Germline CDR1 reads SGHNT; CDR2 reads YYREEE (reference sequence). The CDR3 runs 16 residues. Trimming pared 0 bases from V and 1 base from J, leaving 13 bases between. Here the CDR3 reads CASSLGAGPQNTEAFF. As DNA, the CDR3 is TGTGCCAGCAGCTTGGGGGCGGGACCCCAGAACACTGAAGCTTTCTTT.

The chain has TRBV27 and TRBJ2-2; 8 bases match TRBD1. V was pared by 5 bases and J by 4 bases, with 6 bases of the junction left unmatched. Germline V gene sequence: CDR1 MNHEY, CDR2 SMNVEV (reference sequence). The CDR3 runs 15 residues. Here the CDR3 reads CASSRDRGGTGELFF. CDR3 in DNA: TGTGCCAGCAGTCGCGACAGGGGTGGCACCGGGGAGCTGTTTTTT.

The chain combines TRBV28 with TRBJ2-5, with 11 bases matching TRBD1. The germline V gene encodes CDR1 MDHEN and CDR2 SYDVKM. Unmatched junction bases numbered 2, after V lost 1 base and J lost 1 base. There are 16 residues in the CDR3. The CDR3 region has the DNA TGTGCCAGCAGTTTATTGGGACAGGGGGGCCAAGAGACCCAGTACTTC. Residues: CASSLLGQGGQETQYF.

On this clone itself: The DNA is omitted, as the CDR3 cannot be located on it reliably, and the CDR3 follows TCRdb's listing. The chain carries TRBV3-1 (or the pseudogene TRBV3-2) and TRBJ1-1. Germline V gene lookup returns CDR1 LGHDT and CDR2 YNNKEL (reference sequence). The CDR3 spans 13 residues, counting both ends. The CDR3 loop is CASSQWGTGATFF.

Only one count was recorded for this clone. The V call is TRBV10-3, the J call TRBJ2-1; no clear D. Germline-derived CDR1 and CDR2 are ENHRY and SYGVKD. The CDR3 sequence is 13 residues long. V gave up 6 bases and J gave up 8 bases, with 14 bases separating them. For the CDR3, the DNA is TGTGCCATCAGCGTAAAGTCGGTCGATGAGCAGTTCTTC. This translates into CAISVKSVDEQFF.

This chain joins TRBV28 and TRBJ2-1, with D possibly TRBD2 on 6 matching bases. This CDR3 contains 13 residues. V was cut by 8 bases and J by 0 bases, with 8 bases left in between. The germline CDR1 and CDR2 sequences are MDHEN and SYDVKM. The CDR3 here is CASCGVSYNEQFF. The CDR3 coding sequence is TGTGCCAGCTGCGGGGTCTCCTACAATGAGCAGTTCTTC.

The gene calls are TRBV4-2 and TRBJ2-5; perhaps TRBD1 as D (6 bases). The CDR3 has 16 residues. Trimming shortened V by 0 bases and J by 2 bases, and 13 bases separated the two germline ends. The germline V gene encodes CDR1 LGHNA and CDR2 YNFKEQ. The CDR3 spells CASSQDGTTYQETQYF. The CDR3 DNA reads TGTGCCAGCAGCCAAGATGGGACAACATATCAAGAGACCCAGTACTTC.

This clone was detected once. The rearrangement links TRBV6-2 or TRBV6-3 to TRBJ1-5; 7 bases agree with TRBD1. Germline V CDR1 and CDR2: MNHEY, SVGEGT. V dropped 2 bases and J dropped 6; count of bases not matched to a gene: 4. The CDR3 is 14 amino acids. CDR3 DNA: TGTGCCAGCAGTTACGGGACAGAAAGTCAGCCCCAGCATTTT. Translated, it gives CASSYGTESQPQHF.

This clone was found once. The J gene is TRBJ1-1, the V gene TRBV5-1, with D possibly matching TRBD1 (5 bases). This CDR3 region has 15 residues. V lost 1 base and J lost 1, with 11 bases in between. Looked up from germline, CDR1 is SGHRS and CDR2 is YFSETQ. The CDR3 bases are TGCGCCAGCAGCTTGAGTCCGGGGGGGAACACTGAAGCTTTCTTT. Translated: CASSLSPGGNTEAFF. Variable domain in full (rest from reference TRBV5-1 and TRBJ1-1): KAGVTQTPRYLIKTRGQQVTLSCSPISGHRSVSWYQQTPGQGLQFLFEYFSETQRNKGNFPGRFSGRQFSNSRSEMNVSTLELGDSALYLCASSLSPGGNTEAFFGQGTRLTVV.

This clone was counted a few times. CDR3 sequence: CSVSRDGGSYEQYF. In DNA form, the CDR3 reads TGCAGCGTTTCCCGGGACGGAGGCTCCTACGAGCAGTACTTC. The chain carries TRBV29-1 and TRBJ2-7; D may correspond to TRBD1 or TRBD2 (5 bases each). Between the trimmed V and J ends, which lost 5 bases and 0 bases, there was a span of 14 bases. CDR3 length: 14 residues. CDR1 is SQVTM and CDR2 is ANQGSEA in the germline V gene.

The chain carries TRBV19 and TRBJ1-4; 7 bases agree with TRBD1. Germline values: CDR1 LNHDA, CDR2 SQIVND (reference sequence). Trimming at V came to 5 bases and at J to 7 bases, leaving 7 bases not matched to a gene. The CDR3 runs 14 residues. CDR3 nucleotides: TGTGCCAGTAGTCCGACAGGGCTGGGTGAAAAACTGTTTTTT. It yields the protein CASSPTGLGEKLFF.

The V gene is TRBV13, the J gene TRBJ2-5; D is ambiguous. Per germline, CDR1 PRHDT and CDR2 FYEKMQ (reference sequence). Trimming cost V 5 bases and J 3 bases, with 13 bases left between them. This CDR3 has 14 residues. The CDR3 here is CASSPQETKETQYF. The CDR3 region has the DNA TGTGCCAGCAGCCCCCAGGAGACAAAAGAGACCCAGTACTTC.

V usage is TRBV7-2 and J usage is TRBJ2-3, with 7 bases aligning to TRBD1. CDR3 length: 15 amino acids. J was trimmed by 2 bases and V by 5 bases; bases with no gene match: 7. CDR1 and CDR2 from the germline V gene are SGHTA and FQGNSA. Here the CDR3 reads CASSPRQGPTDTQYF. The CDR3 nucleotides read TGTGCCAGCAGCCCCAGACAGGGCCCCACAGATACGCAGTATTTT.

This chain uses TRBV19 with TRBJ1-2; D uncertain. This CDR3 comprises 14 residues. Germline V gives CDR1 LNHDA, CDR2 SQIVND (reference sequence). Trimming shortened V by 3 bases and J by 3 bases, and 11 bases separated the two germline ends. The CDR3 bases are TGTGCCAGTAGTATGGTGGACGGATACTATGGCTACACCTTC. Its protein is CASSMVDGYYGYTF. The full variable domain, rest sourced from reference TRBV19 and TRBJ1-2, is DGGITQSPKYLFRKEGQNVTLSCEQNLNHDAMYWYRQDPGQGLRLIYYSQIVNDFQKGDIAEGYSVSREKKESFPLTVTSAQKNPTAFYLCASSMVDGYYGYTFGSGTRLTVV.

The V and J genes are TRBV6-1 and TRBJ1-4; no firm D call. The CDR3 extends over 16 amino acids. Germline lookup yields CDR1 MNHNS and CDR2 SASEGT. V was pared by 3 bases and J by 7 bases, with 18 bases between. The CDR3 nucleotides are TGTGCCAGCAGTGACCCGGGGAGGCTCGGACTTGAAAAACTGTTTTTT. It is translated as CASSDPGRLGLEKLFF.

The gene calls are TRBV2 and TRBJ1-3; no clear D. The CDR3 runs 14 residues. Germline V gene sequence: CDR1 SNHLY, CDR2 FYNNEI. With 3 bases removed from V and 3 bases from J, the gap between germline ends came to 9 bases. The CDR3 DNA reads TGTGCCAGCAGTGACTCCCTTCGTGGAAACACCATATATTTT. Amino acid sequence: CASSDSLRGNTIYF.

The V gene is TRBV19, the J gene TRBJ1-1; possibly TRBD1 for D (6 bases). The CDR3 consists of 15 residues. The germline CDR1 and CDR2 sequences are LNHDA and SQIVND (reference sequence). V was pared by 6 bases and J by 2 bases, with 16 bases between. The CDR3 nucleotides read TGTGCCAGTAGCCCGACGGGGGCAGGAAACACTGAAGCTTTCTTT. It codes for CASSPTGAGNTEAFF.

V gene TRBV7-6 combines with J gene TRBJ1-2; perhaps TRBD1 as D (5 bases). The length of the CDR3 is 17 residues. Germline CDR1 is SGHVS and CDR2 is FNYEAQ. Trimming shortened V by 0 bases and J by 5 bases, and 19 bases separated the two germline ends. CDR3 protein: CASSLASAGRSLYGYTF. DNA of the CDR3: TGTGCCAGCAGCTTAGCGTCGGCAGGGAGGAGTCTTTATGGCTACACCTTC. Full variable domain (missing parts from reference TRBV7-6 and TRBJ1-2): GAGVSQSPRYKVTKRGQDVALRCDPISGHVSLYWYRQALGQGPEFLTYFNYEAQQDKSGLPNDRFSAERPEGSISTLTIQRTEQRDSAMYRCASSLASAGRSLYGYTFGSGTRLTVV.

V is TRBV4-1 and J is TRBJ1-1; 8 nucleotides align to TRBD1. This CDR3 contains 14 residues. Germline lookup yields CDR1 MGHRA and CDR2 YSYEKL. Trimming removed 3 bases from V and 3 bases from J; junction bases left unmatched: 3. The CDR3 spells CASSQRTGHTEAFF. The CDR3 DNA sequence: TGCGCCAGCAGCCAGAGGACAGGGCACACTGAAGCTTTCTTT.

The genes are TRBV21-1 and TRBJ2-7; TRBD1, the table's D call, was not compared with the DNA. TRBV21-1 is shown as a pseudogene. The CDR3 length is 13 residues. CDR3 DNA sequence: TGTGCCAGCAGCCGGGACAGGGGTTTTGAGCAGTACTTC. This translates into CASSRDRGFEQYF.

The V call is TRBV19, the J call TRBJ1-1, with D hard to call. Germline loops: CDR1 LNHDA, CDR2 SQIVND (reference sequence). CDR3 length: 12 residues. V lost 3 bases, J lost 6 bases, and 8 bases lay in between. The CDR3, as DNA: TGTGCCAGTAGTATCGCGGGTTCTGAAGCTTTCTTT. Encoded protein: CASSIAGSEAFF.